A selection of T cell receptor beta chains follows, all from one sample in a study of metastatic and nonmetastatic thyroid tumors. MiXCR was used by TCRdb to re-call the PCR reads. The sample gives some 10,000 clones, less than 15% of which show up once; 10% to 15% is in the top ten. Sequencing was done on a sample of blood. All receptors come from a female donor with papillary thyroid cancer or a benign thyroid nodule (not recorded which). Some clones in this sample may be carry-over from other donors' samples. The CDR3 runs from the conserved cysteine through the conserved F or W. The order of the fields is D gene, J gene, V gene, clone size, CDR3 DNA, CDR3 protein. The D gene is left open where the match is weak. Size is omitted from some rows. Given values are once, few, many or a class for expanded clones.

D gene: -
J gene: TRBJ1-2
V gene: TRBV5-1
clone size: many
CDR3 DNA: TGCGCCAGCAGCTTTGAGGGCTCTGGCTACACCTTC
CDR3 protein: CASSFEGSGYTF

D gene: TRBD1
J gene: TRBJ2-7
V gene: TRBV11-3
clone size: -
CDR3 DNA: TGTGCCAGCAGCCGGGACAGGGCTAGCTCCTACGAGCAGTACTTC
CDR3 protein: CASSRDRASSYEQYF

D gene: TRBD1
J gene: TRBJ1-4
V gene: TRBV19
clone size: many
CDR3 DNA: TGTGCCAGTAGTACGACAGGGCCGGGTATTAATGAAAAACTGTTTTTT
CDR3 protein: CASSTTGPGINEKLFF

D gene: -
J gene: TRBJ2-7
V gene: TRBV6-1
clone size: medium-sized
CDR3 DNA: TGTGCCAGCAGTCCTAACAGGGACGAGCAGTACTTC
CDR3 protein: CASSPNRDEQYF

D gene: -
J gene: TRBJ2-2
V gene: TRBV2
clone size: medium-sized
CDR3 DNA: TGTGCCAGCAGTATTGGGGGCCCATACACCGGGGAGCTGTTTTTT
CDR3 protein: CASSIGGPYTGELFF

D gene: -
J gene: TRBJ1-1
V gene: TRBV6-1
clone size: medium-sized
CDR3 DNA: TGTGCCAGCAGACTTACGGACCTAACAGGACGCCCTGAAGCTTTCTTT
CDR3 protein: CASRLTDLTGRPEAFF

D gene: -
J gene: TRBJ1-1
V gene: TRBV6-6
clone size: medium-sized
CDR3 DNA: TGTGCCAGCAGTTACTACTCGGGCACTGAAGCTTTCTTT
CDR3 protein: CASSYYSGTEAFF

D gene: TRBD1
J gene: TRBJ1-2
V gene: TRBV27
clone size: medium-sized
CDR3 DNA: TGTGCCAGCAGCCCGGGGACAGGAGGGGGTTACACCTTC
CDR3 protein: CASSPGTGGGYTF

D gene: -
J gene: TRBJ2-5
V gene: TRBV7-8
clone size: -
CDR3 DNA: TGTGCCATCAGCTTAGGCTGTACTCGGGAGACCCAGTACTTC
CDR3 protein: CAISLGCTRETQYF

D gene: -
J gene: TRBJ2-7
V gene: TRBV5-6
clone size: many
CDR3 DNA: TGTGCCAGCAGCTCCCCGGCGGCAAACGACGAGCAGTACTTC
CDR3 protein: CASSSPAANDEQYF

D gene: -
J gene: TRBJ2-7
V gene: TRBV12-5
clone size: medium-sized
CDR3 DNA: TGTGCTAGTGCTCCCGCCTACTACGAGCAGTACTTC
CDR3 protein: CASAPAYYEQYF

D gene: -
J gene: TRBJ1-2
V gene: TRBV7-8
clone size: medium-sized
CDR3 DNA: TGTGCCAGCAGCCCTCCCTCGGCAGGCTTTAGGAGCTACACCTTC
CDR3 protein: CASSPPSAGFRSYTF

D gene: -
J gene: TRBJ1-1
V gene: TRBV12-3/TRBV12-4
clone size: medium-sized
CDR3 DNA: TGTGCCAGCAGTTTAACCGCAGAGCCTCCCGAGGCTTTCTTT
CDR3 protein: CASSLTAEPPEAFF